A single sample is the source of the 25 T cell receptor beta chains below, sequenced in a study of OX40 agonist ivuxolimab in advanced cancers. Measured with immunoSEQ multiplex PCR; TCRdb has only the in-frame clones, and not every one. The sample lists under 100,000 clones; approximately 84% were seen once. The sequenced sample was CD4+ or CD8+ T cells sorted from blood, obtained in a trial of the OX40 agonist ivuxolimab. These receptors were collected from an adult with an advanced solid tumor such as melanoma, head and neck, liver or kidney cancer.

This clone came up a few times. The chain links TRBV7-9 to TRBJ1-2; weak D call: TRBD1 (5 bases). V lost 0 bases, J lost 0 bases, and 8 bases lay in between. The CDR3 has 15 amino acids. Germline assignment: CDR1 SEHNR and CDR2 FQNEAQ (reference sequence). The CDR3 sequence is CASSLAQGTNYGYTF. Written as DNA, the CDR3 is TGTGCCAGCAGCTTAGCTCAGGGAACTAACTATGGCTACACCTTC.

The V gene is TRBV7-2, the J gene TRBJ2-7; D might be TRBD2 (5 bases). The length of the CDR3 is 16 residues. Germline CDR1 reads SGHTA; CDR2 reads FQGNSA. Trimming left V 6 bases short and J 5 bases short, with 23 bases between. This CDR3 reads CASSLDLAAGSDEQYF. In nucleotides, the CDR3 is TGTGCCAGCAGTTTGGACCTAGCTGCGGGTAGCGACGAGCAGTACTTC.

This clone was seen only a few times. V is TRBV7-2 and J is TRBJ1-5; D uncertain. CDR3 length: 14 residues. The germline V gene encodes CDR1 SGHTA and CDR2 FQGNSA. With 2 bases removed from V and 6 bases from J, the gap between germline ends came to 11 bases. CDR3 region: CASSLKLDGQPQHF. CDR3 nucleotides: TGTGCCAGCAGCTTAAAGTTGGACGGTCAGCCCCAGCATTTT. Variable domain in full (rest from reference TRBV7-2 and TRBJ1-5): GAGVSQSPSNKVTEKGKDVELRCDPISGHTALYWYRQSLGQGLEFLIYFQGNSAPDKSGLPSDRFSAERTGGSVSTLTIQRTQQEDSAVYLCASSLKLDGQPQHFGDGTRLSIL.

This clone appeared a few times. The chain carries TRBV5-6 and TRBJ2-7, with D uncertain. Trimming stripped 3 bases from V and 6 bases from J, with 10 bases between. Germline lookup yields CDR1 SGHDT and CDR2 YYEEEE. CDR3 length: 12 residues. The CDR3 spells CASSSLEGEQYF. CDR3 nucleotide sequence: TGTGCCAGCAGCTCCTTGGAAGGCGAGCAGTACTTC.

The chain has TRBV19 and TRBJ1-1; D ambiguous. Germline CDR1 and CDR2: LNHDA and SQIVND (reference sequence). The CDR3 has 14 amino acids. V was trimmed by 3 bases and J by 4 bases, leaving 12 bases between them. The CDR3 protein is CASSIGVESTEAFF. In DNA, the CDR3 is TGTGCCAGTAGTATTGGGGTGGAGAGCACTGAAGCTTTCTTT.

The V gene is TRBV11-3, the J gene TRBJ2-5; D might be TRBD2 (7 bases). The ends were cut back, 4 bases at V and 5 bases at J, with 11 bases in the middle. This CDR3 comprises 13 residues. Per germline, CDR1 SGHNT and CDR2 YENEEA. The CDR3 sequence: CASSSQGGETQYF. In DNA, the CDR3 is TGTGCCAGCAGCTCACAGGGAGGGGAGACCCAGTACTTC.

The V and J genes are TRBV19 and TRBJ2-7, with TRBD1 matching 9 bases. The CDR3 extends over 13 amino acids. The V gene end was trimmed by 6 bases and the J gene end by 2 bases; junction bases not matched to a gene: 2. Germline loops: CDR1 LNHDA, CDR2 SQIVND (reference sequence). CDR3 protein: CASRRTGAYEQYF. CDR3 DNA sequence: TGTGCCAGTAGGCGGACAGGGGCCTACGAGCAGTACTTC.

This clone occurred once. The chain employs TRBV23-1 and TRBJ2-4; D tentatively fits TRBD1 or TRBD2 (5 bases each). TRBV23-1 is an ORF for which the function is uncertain. V was clipped by 7 bases and J by 4 bases, with 17 bases between them. This CDR3 has 15 residues. This CDR3 is CASTSPGTVKNIQYF. In nucleotides, the CDR3 is TGCGCCAGCACCTCCCCCGGGACCGTTAAAAACATTCAGTACTTC.

The count of this clone is one. The J gene is TRBJ1-3, the V gene TRBV6-5; D not certain. CDR3 length: 15 amino acids. CDR1 and CDR2 from the germline V gene are MNHEY and SVGAGI. V was pared by 6 bases and J by 3 bases, with 15 bases between. The CDR3 DNA is TGTGCCAGCAGCCGCGGGCCCGGAGGTGGAAACACCATATATTTT. Its protein is CASSRGPGGGNTIYF.

The rearrangement joins TRBV9 to TRBJ1-2, with D perhaps matching TRBD1 (6 bases). CDR3 length equals 16 residues. Germline CDR1 SGDLS, CDR2 YYNGEE. Trimming shortened V by 5 bases and J by 6 bases, and 23 bases separated the two germline ends. The CDR3: CASRPTTGRPDDGYTF. In DNA, the CDR3 is TGTGCCAGCAGACCTACGACAGGCAGGCCCGACGATGGCTACACCTTC.

The chain recombines TRBV19 with TRBJ2-1, with 13 bases lining up with TRBD2. The CDR3 has 15 residues. V dropped 7 bases and J dropped 5; count of bases not matched to a gene: 5. In germline, CDR1 is LNHDA, CDR2 SQIVND (reference sequence). CDR3 DNA: TGTGCCAGTACCGGACTAGCGGGAGAGGACAATGAGCAGTTCTTC. This encodes CASTGLAGEDNEQFF.

The V and J genes are TRBV5-8 and TRBJ1-5, with D unclear. V was trimmed by 4 bases and J by 4 bases, leaving 15 bases between them. This CDR3 has 15 residues. Germline CDR1 is SGHTS and CDR2 is YDEGEE. The CDR3 here is CASSLLMQVNQPQHF. CDR3 nucleotides: TGTGCCAGCAGCCTCCTTATGCAAGTGAATCAGCCCCAGCATTTT.

This clone occurred a few times. This rearrangement joins TRBV19 to TRBJ1-1; D perhaps matches TRBD1 (6 bases). V gave up 5 bases and J gave up 8 bases, with 12 bases separating them. Germline loops: CDR1 LNHDA, CDR2 SQIVND (reference sequence). The CDR3 consists of 12 residues. CDR3: CASSSRGGEAFF. CDR3 nucleotide sequence: TGTGCCAGTAGTTCCCGGGGGGGCGAAGCTTTCTTT.

Here the CDR3 DNA reads TGTGCCAGCAGCCACGGACCGATTCTACCCTCCTACGAGCAGTACTTC. Its protein is CASSHGPILPSYEQYF. The chain recombines TRBV7-3 with TRBJ2-7; D is unclear. This CDR3 is 16 amino acids long. Germline V CDR1 and CDR2: SGHTA, FQGTGA. The V end was cut by 5 bases, the J end by 0 bases, with 17 bases between.

The CDR3 region is CASSYSKAEETQYF. DNA of the CDR3: TGTGCCAGCAGTTACTCGAAGGCAGAAGAGACCCAGTACTTC. This sequence joins TRBV6-5 and TRBJ2-5, with D unresolved. Germline V lookup: CDR1 MNHEY, CDR2 SVGAGI. CDR3 length: 14 amino acids. V lost 0 bases and J lost 3, with 8 bases in between.

The chain has TRBV19 and TRBJ1-1, with D unclear. This CDR3 has 15 residues. With 1 base removed from V and 1 base from J, the gap between germline ends came to 10 bases. The V gene's germline CDR1 is LNHDA and CDR2 SQIVND (reference sequence). In nucleotides, the CDR3 is TGTGCCAGTAGTATAGGACCGGAAAAGAACACTGAAGCTTTCTTT. Translation: CASSIGPEKNTEAFF.

This clone occurred a few times. This rearrangement joins TRBV7-8 to TRBJ2-5; D is unresolved. The germline V and J ends were trimmed by 0 bases and 1 base, with 6 bases remaining between them. The CDR3 is 14 residues long. Germline loops: CDR1 SGHVS, CDR2 FQNEAQ. For the CDR3, the DNA is TGTGCCAGCAGCTTAGCAGACTTCCAAGAGACCCAGTACTTC. Translated: CASSLADFQETQYF.

This chain uses TRBV19 with TRBJ2-7; D is possibly TRBD1 (6 bases). Trimming removed 10 bases at V and 9 bases at J, with 13 bases between. CDR1 and CDR2 (germline): LNHDA, SQIVND (reference sequence). This CDR3 is 10 amino acids long. CDR3 coding DNA: TGTGCCACGACCGAGACAGGGCAGTACTTC. Protein product: CATTETGQYF.

The chain uses TRBV19 and TRBJ1-1, with 9 bases aligning to TRBD1. Germline V CDR1 and CDR2: LNHDA, SQIVND (reference sequence). The J segment lost 4 bases and the V segment lost 6 bases, leaving 6 bases of the junction unmatched. The CDR3 is made up of 14 amino acids. Here the CDR3 DNA reads TGTGCCAGTAGAAACAGGGGGCTGGTCACTGAAGCTTTCTTT. Translation gives CASRNRGLVTEAFF. The complete variable domain, with remaining parts taken from reference TRBV19 and TRBJ1-1, reads DGGITQSPKYLFRKEGQNVTLSCEQNLNHDAMYWYRQDPGQGLRLIYYSQIVNDFQKGDIAEGYSVSREKKESFPLTVTSAQKNPTAFYLCASRNRGLVTEAFFGQGTRLTVV.

The chain is built from TRBV10-3 and TRBJ2-7; tentatively, D is TRBD1 or TRBD2 (5 bases each). V was clipped by 6 bases and J by 1 base, with 13 bases between them. Germline V gene lookup returns CDR1 ENHRY and CDR2 SYGVKD. CDR3 size: 14 residues. The CDR3 is CAISGAWGSYEQYF. The DNA for the CDR3 is TGTGCCATCAGCGGGGCTTGGGGGTCCTACGAGCAGTACTTC.

The chain recombines TRBV5-1 with TRBJ2-7, with no clear D. In germline, CDR1 is SGHRS, CDR2 YFSETQ. The CDR3 is made up of 13 amino acids. V was shortened by 0 bases and J by 5 bases, with 9 bases between the two germline ends. CDR3 nucleotides: TGCGCCAGCAGCTTGGGGTGGAGCGACGAGCAGTACTTC. It yields the protein CASSLGWSDEQYF. The whole variable domain, filled in from reference TRBV5-1 and TRBJ2-7, reads KAGVTQTPRYLIKTRGQQVTLSCSPISGHRSVSWYQQTPGQGLQFLFEYFSETQRNKGNFPGRFSGRQFSNSRSEMNVSTLELGDSALYLCASSLGWSDEQYFGPGTRLTVT.

The chain couples TRBV7-2 to TRBJ1-5; D uncertain. V lost 5 bases to trimming and J lost 0 bases, with 11 bases between them. CDR3 length: 15 residues. Per germline, CDR1 SGHTA and CDR2 FQGNSA. The CDR3 reads CASSPVGLSNQPQHF. CDR3 bases: TGTGCCAGCAGCCCCGTAGGACTTAGCAATCAGCCCCAGCATTTT. The entire variable domain, with the rest obtained from reference TRBV7-2 and TRBJ1-5, is as follows: GAGVSQSPSNKVTEKGKDVELRCDPISGHTALYWYRQSLGQGLEFLIYFQGNSAPDKSGLPSDRFSAERTGGSVSTLTIQRTQQEDSAVYLCASSPVGLSNQPQHFGDGTRLSIL.

The gene calls are TRBV7-2 and TRBJ1-5; perhaps TRBD1 as D (5 bases). This CDR3 has 15 residues. Germline V lookup: CDR1 SGHTA, CDR2 FQGNSA. V was cut by 7 bases and J by 1 base, with 14 bases left in between. In nucleotides, the CDR3 is TGTGCCAGCAAGTCCAGGGTGGAAAGCAATCAGCCCCAGCATTTT. Translated: CASKSRVESNQPQHF.

About this clone itself: Compared with germline, one end of the junction differs, possibly owing to a read error. Different DNA sequences within this sample yield the same CDR3. The chain recombines TRBV6-5 with TRBJ2-7, with 9 bases matching TRBD2. This CDR3 has 12 amino acids. Germline assignment: CDR1 MNHEY and CDR2 SVGAGI. DNA for the CDR3: TGTGCCAGCGGGACTAGCTCCTACGAGCAGTACTTT. Protein sequence: CASGTSSYEQYF.

The chain recombines TRBV7-9 with TRBJ1-2; tentative D call: TRBD1 (5 bases). The CDR3 has 14 amino acids. Germline CDR1 is SEHNR and CDR2 is FQNEAQ (reference sequence). V was shortened by 1 base and J by 5 bases, with 11 bases between the two germline ends. The CDR3 spells CASSLEAGTYGYTF. In nucleotides, the CDR3 is TGTGCCAGCAGCTTAGAAGCAGGGACTTATGGCTACACCTTC.